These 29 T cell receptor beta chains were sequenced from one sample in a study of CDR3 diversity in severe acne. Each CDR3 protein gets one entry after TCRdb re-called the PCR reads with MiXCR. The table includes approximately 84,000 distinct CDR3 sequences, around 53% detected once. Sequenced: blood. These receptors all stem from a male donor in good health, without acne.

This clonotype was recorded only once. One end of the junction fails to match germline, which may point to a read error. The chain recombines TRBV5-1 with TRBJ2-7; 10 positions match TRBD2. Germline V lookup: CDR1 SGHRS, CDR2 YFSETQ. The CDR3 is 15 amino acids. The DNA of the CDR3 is TGTGCCAGCAGCTCCGGAGCGGGAGGGGTTTACGAGCAGTACTTC. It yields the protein CASSSGAGGVYEQYF.

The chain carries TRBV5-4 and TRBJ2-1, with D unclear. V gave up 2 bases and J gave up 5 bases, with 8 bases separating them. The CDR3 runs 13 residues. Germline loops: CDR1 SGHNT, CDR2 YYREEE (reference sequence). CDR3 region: CASSLTSNNEQFF. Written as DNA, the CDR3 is TGTGCCAGCAGCTTAACCTCAAACAATGAGCAGTTCTTC.

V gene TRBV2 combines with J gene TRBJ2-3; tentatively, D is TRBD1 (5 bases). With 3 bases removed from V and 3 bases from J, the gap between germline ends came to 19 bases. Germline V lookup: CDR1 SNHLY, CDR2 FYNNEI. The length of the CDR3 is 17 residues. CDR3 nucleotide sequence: TGTGCCAGCAGTGACAGGGCGCTATCGTCTGGGACAGATACGCAGTATTTT. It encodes CASSDRALSSGTDTQYF.

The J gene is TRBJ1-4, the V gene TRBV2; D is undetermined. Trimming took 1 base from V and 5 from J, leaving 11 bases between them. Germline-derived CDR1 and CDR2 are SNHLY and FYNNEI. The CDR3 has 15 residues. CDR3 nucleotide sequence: TGTGCCAGCAGTGAAGGACTGGGGTTGAATGAAAAACTGTTTTTT. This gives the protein CASSEGLGLNEKLFF.

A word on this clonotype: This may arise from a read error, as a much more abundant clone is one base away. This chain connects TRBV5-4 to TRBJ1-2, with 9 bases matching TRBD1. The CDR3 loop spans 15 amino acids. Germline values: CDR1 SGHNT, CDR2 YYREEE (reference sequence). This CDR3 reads CANSFPDRGNYGYTF. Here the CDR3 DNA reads TGTGCCAACAGCTTCCCGGACAGGGGAAACTATGGCTACACCTTC.

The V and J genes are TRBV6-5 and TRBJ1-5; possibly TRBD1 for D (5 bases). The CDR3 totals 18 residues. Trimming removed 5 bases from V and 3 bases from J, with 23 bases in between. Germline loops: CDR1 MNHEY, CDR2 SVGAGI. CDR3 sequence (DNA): TGTGCCAGCAGTACTTTTGGGGGACGAGGACGGAACAATCAGCCCCAGCATTTT. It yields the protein CASSTFGGRGRNNQPQHF.

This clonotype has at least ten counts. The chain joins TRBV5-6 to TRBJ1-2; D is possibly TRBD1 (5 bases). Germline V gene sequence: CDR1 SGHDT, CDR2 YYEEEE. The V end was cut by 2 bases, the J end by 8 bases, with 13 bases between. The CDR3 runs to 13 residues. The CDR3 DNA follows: TGTGCCAGCAGCTTCGGGGGGATTGAGGGCTACACCTTC. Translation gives CASSFGGIEGYTF.

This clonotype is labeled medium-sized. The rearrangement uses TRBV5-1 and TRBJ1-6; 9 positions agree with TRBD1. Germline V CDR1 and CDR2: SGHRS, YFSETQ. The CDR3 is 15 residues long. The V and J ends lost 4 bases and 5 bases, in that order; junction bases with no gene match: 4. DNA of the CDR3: TGCGCCAGCAGCCAGCGGGACAGGGATAATTCACCCCTCCACTTT. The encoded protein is CASSQRDRDNSPLHF.

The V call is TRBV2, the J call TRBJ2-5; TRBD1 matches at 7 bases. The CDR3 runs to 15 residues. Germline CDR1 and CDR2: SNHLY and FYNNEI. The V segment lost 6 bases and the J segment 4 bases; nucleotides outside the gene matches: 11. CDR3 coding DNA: TGTGCCAGCAGCCAAGGACAGGCGGCAGGAGAGACCCAGTACTTC. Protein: CASSQGQAAGETQYF.

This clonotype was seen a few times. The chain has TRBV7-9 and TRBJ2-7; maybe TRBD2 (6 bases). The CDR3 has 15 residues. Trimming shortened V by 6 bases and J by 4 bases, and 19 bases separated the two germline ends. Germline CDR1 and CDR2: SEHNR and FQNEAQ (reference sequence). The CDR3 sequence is CASSSGRLANYEQYF. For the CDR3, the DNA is TGTGCCAGCAGTTCAGGTCGGCTAGCGAATTACGAGCAGTACTTC. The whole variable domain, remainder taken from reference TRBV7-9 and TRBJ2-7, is DTGVSQNPRHKITKRGQNVTFRCDPISEHNRLYWYRQTLGQGPEFLTYFQNEAQLEKSRLLSDRFSAERPKGSFSTLEIQRTEQGDSAMYLCASSSGRLANYEQYFGPGTRLTVT.

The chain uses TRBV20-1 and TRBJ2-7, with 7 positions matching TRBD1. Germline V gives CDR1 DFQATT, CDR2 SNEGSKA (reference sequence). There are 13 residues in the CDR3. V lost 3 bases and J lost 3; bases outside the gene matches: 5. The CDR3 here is CSARGDSNYEQYF. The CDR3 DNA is TGCAGTGCTAGGGGGGACAGCAACTACGAGCAGTACTTC.

CDR3 sequence: CACGLAGYEQYF. The CDR3 DNA reads TGTGCCTGTGGACTAGCGGGGTACGAGCAGTACTTC. The rearrangement uses TRBV2 and TRBJ2-7, with TRBD2 matching 12 bases. The CDR3 contains 12 residues. Germline V lookup: CDR1 SNHLY, CDR2 FYNNEI. The V segment lost 11 bases and the J segment 4 bases; nucleotides outside the gene matches: 3.

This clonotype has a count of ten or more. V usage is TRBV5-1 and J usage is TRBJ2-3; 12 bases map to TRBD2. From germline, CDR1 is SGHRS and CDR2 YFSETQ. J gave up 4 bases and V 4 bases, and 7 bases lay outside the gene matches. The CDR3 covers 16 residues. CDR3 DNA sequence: TGCGCCAGCAGCCCTCTAGCGGGGGGGCGGTCAGATACGCAGTATTTT. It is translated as CASSPLAGGRSDTQYF.

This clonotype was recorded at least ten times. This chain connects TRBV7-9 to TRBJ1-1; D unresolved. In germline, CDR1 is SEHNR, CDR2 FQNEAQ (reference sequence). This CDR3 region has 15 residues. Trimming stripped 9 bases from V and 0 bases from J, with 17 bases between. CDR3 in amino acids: CASQGSESMNTEAFF. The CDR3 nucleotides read TGTGCCAGTCAAGGGTCTGAAAGTATGAACACTGAAGCTTTCTTT. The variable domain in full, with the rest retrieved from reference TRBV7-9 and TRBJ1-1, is DTGVSQNPRHKITKRGQNVTFRCDPISEHNRLYWYRQTLGQGPEFLTYFQNEAQLEKSRLLSDRFSAERPKGSFSTLEIQRTEQGDSAMYLCASQGSESMNTEAFFGQGTRLTVV.

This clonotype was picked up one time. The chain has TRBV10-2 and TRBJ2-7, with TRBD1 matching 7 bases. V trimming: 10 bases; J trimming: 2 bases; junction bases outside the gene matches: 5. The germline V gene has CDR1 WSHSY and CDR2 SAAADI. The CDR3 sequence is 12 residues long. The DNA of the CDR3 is TGCGCCATCAAGACAGGGACCTACGAGCAGTACTTC. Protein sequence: CAIKTGTYEQYF.

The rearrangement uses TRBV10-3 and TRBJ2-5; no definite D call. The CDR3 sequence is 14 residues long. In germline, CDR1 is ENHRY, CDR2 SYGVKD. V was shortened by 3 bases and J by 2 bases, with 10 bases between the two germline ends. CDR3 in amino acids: CAISDRSEQETQYF. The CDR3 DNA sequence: TGTGCCATCAGTGATAGGTCCGAGCAAGAGACCCAGTACTTC.

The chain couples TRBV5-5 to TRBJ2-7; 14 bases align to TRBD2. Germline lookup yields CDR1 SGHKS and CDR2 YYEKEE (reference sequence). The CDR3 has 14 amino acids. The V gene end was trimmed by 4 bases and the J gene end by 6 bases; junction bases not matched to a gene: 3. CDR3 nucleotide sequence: TGTGCCAGCAGCCCCGGGACTAGCGGGAGCGAGCAGTACTTC. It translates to CASSPGTSGSEQYF. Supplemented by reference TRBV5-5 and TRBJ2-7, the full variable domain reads DAGVTQSPTHLIKTRGQQVTLRCSPISGHKSVSWYQQVLGQGPQFIFQYYEKEERGRGNFPDRFSARQFPNYSSELNVNALLLGDSALYLCASSPGTSGSEQYFGPGTRLTVT.

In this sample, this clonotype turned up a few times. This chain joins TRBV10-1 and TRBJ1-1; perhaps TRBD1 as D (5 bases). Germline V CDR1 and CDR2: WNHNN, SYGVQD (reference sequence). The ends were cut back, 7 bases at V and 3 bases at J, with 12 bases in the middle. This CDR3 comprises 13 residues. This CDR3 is CASKGVTDTEAFF. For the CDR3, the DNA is TGCGCCAGCAAAGGGGTGACGGACACTGAAGCTTTCTTT.

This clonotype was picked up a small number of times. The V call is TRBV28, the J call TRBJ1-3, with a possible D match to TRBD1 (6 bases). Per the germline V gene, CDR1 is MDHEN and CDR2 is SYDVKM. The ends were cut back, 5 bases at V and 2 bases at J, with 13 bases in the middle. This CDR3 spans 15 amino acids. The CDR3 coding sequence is TGTGCCAGCAGTCAAAACCAGGGGACTGGAAACACCATATATTTT. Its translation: CASSQNQGTGNTIYF. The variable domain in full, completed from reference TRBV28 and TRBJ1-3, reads DVKVTQSSRYLVKRTGEKVFLECVQDMDHENMFWYRQDPGLGLRLIYFSYDVKMKEKGDIPEGYSVSREKKERFSLILESASTNQTSMYLCASSQNQGTGNTIYFGEGSWLTVV.

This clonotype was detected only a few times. This CDR3 reads CASSNSRASHEQYF. The CDR3, as DNA: TGTGCCAGTAGTAATTCCAGGGCATCCCACGAGCAGTACTTC. This sequence joins TRBV19 and TRBJ2-7; possible D gene TRBD1, 5 bases. Trimming left V 4 bases short and J 5 bases short, with 15 bases between. Germline lookup yields CDR1 LNHDA and CDR2 SQIVND (reference sequence). This CDR3 has 14 residues.

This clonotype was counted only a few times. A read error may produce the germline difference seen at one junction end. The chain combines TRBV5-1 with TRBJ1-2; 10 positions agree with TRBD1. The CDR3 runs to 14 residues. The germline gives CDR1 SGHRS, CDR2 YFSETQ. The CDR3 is CASSQRDRGGGYTF. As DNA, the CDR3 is TGTGCCAGCAGCCAGAGGGACAGGGGCGGTGGCTACACCTTC.

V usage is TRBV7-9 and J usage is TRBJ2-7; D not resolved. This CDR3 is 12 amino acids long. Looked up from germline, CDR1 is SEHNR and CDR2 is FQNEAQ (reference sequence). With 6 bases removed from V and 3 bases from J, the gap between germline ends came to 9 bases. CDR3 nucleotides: TGTGCCAGCAGTCCGTCGGGCTACGAGCAGTACTTC. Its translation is CASSPSGYEQYF.

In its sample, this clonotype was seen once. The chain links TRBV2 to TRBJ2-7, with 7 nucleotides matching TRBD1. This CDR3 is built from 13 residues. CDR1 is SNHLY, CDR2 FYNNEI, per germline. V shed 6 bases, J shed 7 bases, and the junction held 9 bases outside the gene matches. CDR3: CASRTRQGEEQYF. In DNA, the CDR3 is TGTGCCAGCAGGACGAGGCAGGGGGAAGAGCAGTACTTC.

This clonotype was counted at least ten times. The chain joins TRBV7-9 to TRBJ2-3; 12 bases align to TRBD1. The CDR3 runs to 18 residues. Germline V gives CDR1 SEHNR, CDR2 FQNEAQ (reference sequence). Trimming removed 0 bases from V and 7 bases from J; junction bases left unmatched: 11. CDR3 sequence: CASSLARAGTGGLHTQYF. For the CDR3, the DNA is TGTGCCAGCAGCTTAGCCAGAGCCGGGACAGGGGGCCTCCATACGCAGTATTTT. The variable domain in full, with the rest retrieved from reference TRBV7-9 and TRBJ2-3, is DTGVSQNPRHKITKRGQNVTFRCDPISEHNRLYWYRQTLGQGPEFLTYFQNEAQLEKSRLLSDRFSAERPKGSFSTLEIQRTEQGDSAMYLCASSLARAGTGGLHTQYFGPGTRLTVL.

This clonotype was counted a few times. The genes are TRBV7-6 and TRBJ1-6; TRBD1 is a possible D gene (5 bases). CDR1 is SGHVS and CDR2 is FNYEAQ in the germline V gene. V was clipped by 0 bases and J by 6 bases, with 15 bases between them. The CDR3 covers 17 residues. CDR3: CASSLASGSGTNSPLHF. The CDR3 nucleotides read TGTGCCAGCAGCTTAGCATCCGGCTCCGGGACTAATTCACCCCTCCACTTT.

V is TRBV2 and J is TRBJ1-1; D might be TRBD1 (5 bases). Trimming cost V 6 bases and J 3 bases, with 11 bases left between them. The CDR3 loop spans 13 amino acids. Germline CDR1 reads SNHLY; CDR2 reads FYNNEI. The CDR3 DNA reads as TGTGCCAGCAGGGACAACCTGGACACTGAAGCTTTCTTT. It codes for CASRDNLDTEAFF.

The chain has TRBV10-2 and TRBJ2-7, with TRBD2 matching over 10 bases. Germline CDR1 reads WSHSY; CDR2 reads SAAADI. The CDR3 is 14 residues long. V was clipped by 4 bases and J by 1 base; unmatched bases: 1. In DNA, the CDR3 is TGCGCCAGCAGTGGGGGACTAGCGTCCTACGAGCAGTACTTC. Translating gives CASSGGLASYEQYF.

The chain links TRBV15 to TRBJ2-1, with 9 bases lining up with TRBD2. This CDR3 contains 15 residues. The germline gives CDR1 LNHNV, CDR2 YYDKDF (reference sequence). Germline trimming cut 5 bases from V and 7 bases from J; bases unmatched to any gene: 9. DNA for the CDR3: TGTGCCACCAGCCGAGTGGGCGGGAGGGTGAATGAGCAGTTCTTC. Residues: CATSRVGGRVNEQFF.

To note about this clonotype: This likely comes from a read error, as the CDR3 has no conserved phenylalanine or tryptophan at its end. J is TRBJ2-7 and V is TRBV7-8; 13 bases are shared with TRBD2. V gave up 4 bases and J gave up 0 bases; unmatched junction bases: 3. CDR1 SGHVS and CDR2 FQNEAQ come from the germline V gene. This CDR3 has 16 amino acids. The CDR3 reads CASSWRTSGSSYEQYL. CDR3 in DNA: TGTGCCAGCAGCTGGAGGACTAGCGGGAGCTCCTACGAGCAGTACCTC.